This entry describes one TCR beta chain. This clone turned up a few times. The target of this receptor is not known. There are no base qualities to consult, and no much larger clone falls within one base. CDR3 length: 14 amino acids, cysteine to phenylalanine. The CDR3 DNA has 42 bases and is translated from base 1. Reading the germline V gene gives CDR1 SGHDT and CDR2 YYEEEE. At the junction V is shortened by 5 bases and J by 5 bases; bases outside the gene matches: 6. These data belong to a study of blood T cell repertoires in COVID-19 (dated by TCRdb to 2020 to 2021). About the investigation overall: Collaborator samples came from the United States, Italy and Spain and covered acute and convalescent phases of COVID-19. The prospective study material was composed of cDNA or gDNA derived from T cells, B-cell-depleted T cells, or PBMCs. Subjects who had been exposed to COVID-19, were actively infected with it, or had recovered from it provided the deeply sampled blood TCRbeta repertoires that made up the dataset. The repertoires were released in a freely available public database meant as a resource for research on the immune response to SARS-CoV-2. Samples were obtained from the ongoing ImmuneRACE study (first 160 participants) and from over a thousand subjects provided by 6 global collaborators. A de-identified subject ID, COVID-19 status, age in years and sex were almost always included in the sample metadata. Where available, HLA class I and class II types were taken from metadata supplied by the sample provider and were not determined by assay-based typing.

The immunoSEQ Assay, a bias-controlled multiplex PCR, was used to amplify TCRbeta CDR3 regions from genomic DNA. In the paper's pipeline: Within the assay, amplification of reference gene primers was used to estimate how many nucleated cells each sample contained. Sequence reads were collapsed and filtered to measure the absolute abundance of every unique TCRbeta CDR3 rearrangement. For each sample, productive Simpson clonality was calculated by taking the square root of Simpson's diversity index across productive rearrangements. The table comes from immuneACCESS by way of TCRdb, which keeps in-frame sequences with V and J called. Part of the clones is missing from these tables; in studies checked, under half for an unresolved V gene and the rest for unknown reasons. The V and J calls and the clone size are those of that table, but D and trimming were determined from the DNA. The sample profile shows about 290,000 clones; roughly 91% of them were found once. The ten largest clones represent 11% of the sample.

Here is what the overall study found, with its caveats: Clinical and demographic metadata were provided uncurated, with the amount varying by source and participant.

In Seattle, one collaborating source enrolled patients while the infection was active and tracked those patients longitudinally over the course of disease. Whole blood was collected in K2EDTA tubes by collaborating institutions according to the institutions' own protocols. Collaborator samples were shipped for TCRbeta analysis as frozen whole blood, isolated PBMCs, or DNA extracted from either sample type. The receptor was derived from a woman aged 30 to 39 with COVID-19, enrolled during active disease. The specimen sequenced was peripheral blood. The sequence links TRBV5-6 to TRBJ2-5; TRBD1 lines up with 10 middle nucleotides. The CDR3 region reads CASSIGTGVETQYF. Read as DNA, the sequence is TGTGCCAGCAGTATAGGGACAGGGGTTGAGACCCAGTACTTC. This CDR3, with the reference TRBV5-6 and TRBJ2-5 proteins standing in past its ends, gives the full variable domain DAGVTQSPTHLIKTRGQQVTLRCSPKSGHDTVSWYQQALGQGPQFIFQYYEEEERQRGNFPDRFSGHQFPNYSSELNVNALLLGDSALYLCASSIGTGVETQYFGPGTRLLVL.